The clone carrying this TCR beta chain was observed many times. The germline V gene encodes CDR1 MNHNS and CDR2 SASEGT. The V and J ends lost 5 bases and 9 bases, in that order; junction bases with no gene match: 8. The CDR3 length is 15 residues. TCR beta CDR3 regions were amplified from RNA transcripts. The HTBI primer set was used in a first-round RT-PCR of the TCR CDR3. One entry per CDR3 protein, called by TCRdb with MiXCR from the multiplex PCR reads. The sample holds around 300,000 distinct CDR3 sequences, approximately 12% seen once. This entry is derived from a study of T cells in Graves' hyperthyroidism and ophthalmopathy.

The TCR comes from a woman in her 30s with Graves' hyperthyroidism that later progressed to Graves' ophthalmopathy. Sequenced: blood. The V and J genes are TRBV6-1 and TRBJ2-1; TRBD2 agrees at 12 bases. CDR3 amino acids: CASSYPSGRASEQFF. Here the CDR3 DNA reads TGTGCCAGCAGTTATCCTAGCGGGAGGGCGAGTGAGCAGTTCTTC.